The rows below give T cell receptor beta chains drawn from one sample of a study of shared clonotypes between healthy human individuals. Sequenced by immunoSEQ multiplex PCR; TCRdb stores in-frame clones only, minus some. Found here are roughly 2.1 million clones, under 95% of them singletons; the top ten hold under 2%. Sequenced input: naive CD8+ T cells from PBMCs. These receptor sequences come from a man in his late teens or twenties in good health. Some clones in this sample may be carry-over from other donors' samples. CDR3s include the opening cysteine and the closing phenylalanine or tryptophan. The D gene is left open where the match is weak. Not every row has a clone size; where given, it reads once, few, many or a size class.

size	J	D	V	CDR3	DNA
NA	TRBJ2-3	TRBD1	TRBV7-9	CASSSKGTGGPFGTDTQYF	TGTGCCAGCAGCTCCAAGGGGACAGGGGGTCCATTCGGGACAGATACGCAGTATTTT
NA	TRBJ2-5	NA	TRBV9	CASSAMGGETQYF	TGTGCCAGCAGTGCTATGGGGGGAGAGACCCAGTACTTC
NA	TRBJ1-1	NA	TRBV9	CASSVDGGRGAEAFF	TGTGCCAGCAGCGTAGATGGCGGAAGAGGCGCTGAAGCTTTCTTT
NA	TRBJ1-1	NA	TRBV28	CASNNPFRRGTEAFF	TGTGCCAGCAATAATCCTTTCAGGAGGGGCACTGAAGCTTTCTTT
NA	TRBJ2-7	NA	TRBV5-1	CASSPTGERATYEQYF	TGCGCCAGCAGCCCTACTGGGGAGCGGGCCACCTACGAGCAGTACTTC
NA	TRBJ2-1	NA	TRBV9	CASSVAGGPYNEQFF	TGTGCCAGCAGCGTAGCAGGTGGGCCCTACAATGAGCAGTTCTTC
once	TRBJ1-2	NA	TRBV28	CASSFGRSFYGYTF	TGTGCCAGCAGTTTTGGCAGGTCGTTTTATGGCTACACCTTC
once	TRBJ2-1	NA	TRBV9	CASSVEARRGIYNEQFF	TGTGCCAGCAGCGTAGAAGCGCGGAGGGGGATCTACAATGAGCAGTTCTTC
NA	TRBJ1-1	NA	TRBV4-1	CASSHGGGFVNTEAFF	TGCGCCAGCAGCCACGGGGGGGGATTTGTGAACACTGAAGCTTTCTTT
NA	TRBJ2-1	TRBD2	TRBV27	CASSTYQSLAGGPSEQFF	TGTGCCAGCAGTACCTACCAGTCCCTAGCGGGAGGGCCGAGTGAGCAGTTCTTC
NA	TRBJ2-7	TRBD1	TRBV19	CASSSRGTGNPYEQYF	TGTGCCAGCAGCAGTCGTGGGACAGGGAACCCCTACGAGCAGTACTTC
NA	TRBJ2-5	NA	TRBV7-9	CASSSKKQYQETQYF	TGTGCCAGCAGCTCAAAGAAACAATACCAAGAGACCCAGTACTTC
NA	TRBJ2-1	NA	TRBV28	CASSPGGAREQFF	TGTGCCAGCAGCCCCGGCGGGGCGCGGGAGCAGTTCTTC
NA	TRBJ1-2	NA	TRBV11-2	CASSPRGNGYTF	TGTGCCAGCAGCCCCCGGGGTAATGGCTACACCTTC
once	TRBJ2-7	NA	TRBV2	CASSSTRNYEQYF	TGTGCCAGCAGTTCGACTAGGAACTACGAGCAGTACTTC
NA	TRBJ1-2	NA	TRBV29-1	CSGVGGRYGYTF	TGCAGCGGGGTTGGGGGTCGATATGGCTACACCTTC
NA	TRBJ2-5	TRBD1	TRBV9	CASSPGPGQGIETQYF	TGTGCCAGCAGCCCCGGACCGGGACAGGGAATAGAGACCCAGTACTTC
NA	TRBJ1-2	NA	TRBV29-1	CSVDGGVYGYTF	TGCAGCGTTGACGGGGGCGTCTATGGCTACACCTTC
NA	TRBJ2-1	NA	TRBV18	CASSPPGGVTYNEQFF	TGTGCCAGCTCACCACCGGGGGGAGTCACCTACAATGAGCAGTTCTTC
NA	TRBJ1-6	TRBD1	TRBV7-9	CASSSRDRGQTYNSPLHF	TGTGCCAGCAGTAGCCGGGACAGGGGTCAAACTTATAATTCACCCCTCCACTTT
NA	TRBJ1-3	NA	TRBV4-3	CASSRRQDYSGNTIYF	TGCGCCAGCAGCCGACGACAGGACTACTCTGGAAACACCATATATTTT
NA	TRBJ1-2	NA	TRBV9	CASSVNSPNYGHTF	TGTGCCAGCAGCGTAAACAGTCCTAACTATGGCCACACCTTC
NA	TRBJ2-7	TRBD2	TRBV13	CASSSGGGNEQYF	TGTGCCAGCAGCTCGGGCGGGGGTAACGAGCAGTACTTC
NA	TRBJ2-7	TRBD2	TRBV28	CASSYPGEGVFSGSHYEQYF	TGTGCCAGCAGTTACCCCGGGGAGGGAGTGTTTAGCGGGAGCCACTACGAGCAGTACTTC
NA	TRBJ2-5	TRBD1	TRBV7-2	CASSSRDREGWETQYF	TGTGCCAGCAGCTCCCGGGACAGGGAGGGTTGGGAGACCCAGTACTTC
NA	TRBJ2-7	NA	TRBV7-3	CASSKTGNSYEQYF	TGTGCCAGTAGTAAGACAGGAAACTCCTACGAGCAGTACTTC
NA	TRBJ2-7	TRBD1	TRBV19	CASSTGGQGKQYF	TGTGCCAGTAGTACCGGGGGACAGGGGAAGCAGTACTTC
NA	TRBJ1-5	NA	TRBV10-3	CAIKAGSGNQPQHF	TGTGCCATCAAGGCAGGTTCTGGAAATCAGCCCCAGCATTTT
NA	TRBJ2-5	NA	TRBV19	CASNQPVSLGKTGFLIQETQYF	TGTGCCAGTAACCAACCAGTATCCCTCGGTAAAACAGGGTTTCTCATCCAAGAGACCCAGTACTTC
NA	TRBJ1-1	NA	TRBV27	CASGAGGGYTEAFF	TGTGCCAGCGGTGCGGGGGGTGGCTACACTGAAGCTTTCTTT
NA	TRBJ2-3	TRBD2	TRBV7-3	CASSLRGSGSRTDTQYF	TGTGCCAGCAGCTTACGGGGTAGCGGGAGTAGGACAGATACGCAGTATTTT
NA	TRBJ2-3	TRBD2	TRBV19	CASSGTSGRAPQYF	TGTGCCAGTAGCGGGACTAGCGGGAGGGCCCCCCAGTATTTT
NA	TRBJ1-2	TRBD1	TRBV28	CASRLTGVGYGYTF	TGTGCCAGCAGATTGACAGGGGTCGGCTATGGCTACACCTTC
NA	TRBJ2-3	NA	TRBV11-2	CASSSPAGWIDTQYF	TGTGCCAGCAGCTCGCCGGCCGGGTGGATCGATACGCAGTATTTT
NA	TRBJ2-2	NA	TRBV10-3	CAIRFPTGELFF	TGTGCCATCCGCTTCCCCACCGGGGAGCTGTTTTTT
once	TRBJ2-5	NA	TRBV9	CASSTTGTNPGETQYF	TGTGCCAGCAGTACAACAGGGACCAATCCGGGGGAGACCCAGTACTTC
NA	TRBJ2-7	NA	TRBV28	CASSSPAGAAYEQYF	TGTGCCAGCAGCTCCCCCGCTGGGGCCGCCTACGAGCAGTACTTC
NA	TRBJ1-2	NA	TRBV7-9	CASSLAPSTSSGYGYTF	TGTGCCAGCAGCTTAGCTCCCTCGACTTCTTCCGGCTATGGCTACACCTTC
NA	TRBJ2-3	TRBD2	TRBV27	CASSILAGDFTDTQYF	TGTGCCAGCAGTATACTAGCGGGAGATTTCACAGATACGCAGTATTTT
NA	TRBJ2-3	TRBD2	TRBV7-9	CASSLPMISGRAGDTQYF	TGTGCCAGCAGCTTACCTATGATTAGCGGGAGGGCCGGTGATACGCAGTATTTT
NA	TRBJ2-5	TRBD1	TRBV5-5	CASSPPGQPQETQYF	TGTGCCAGCAGCCCTCCGGGACAGCCCCAAGAGACCCAGTACTTC
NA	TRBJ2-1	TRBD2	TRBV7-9	CASSSQLAALSYNEQFF	TGTGCCAGCAGCTCCCAACTAGCGGCCCTCTCCTACAATGAGCAGTTCTTC
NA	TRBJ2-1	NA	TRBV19	CASSIAGYFYNEQFF	TGTGCCAGTAGTATAGCGGGATATTTCTACAATGAGCAGTTCTTC
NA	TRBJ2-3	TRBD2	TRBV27	CASSLLISGRGADTQYF	TGTGCCAGCAGTTTATTAATTAGCGGGAGGGGGGCAGATACGCAGTATTTT
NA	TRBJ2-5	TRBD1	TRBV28	CASSSTRGLQETQYF	TGTGCCAGCAGTTCGACGAGGGGGCTCCAAGAGACCCAGTACTTC
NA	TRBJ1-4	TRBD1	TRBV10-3	CAISESDRGTNEKLFF	TGTGCCATCAGTGAGTCGGACAGGGGGACTAATGAAAAACTGTTTTTT
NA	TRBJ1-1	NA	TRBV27	CASTSPLGTEAFF	TGTGCCAGCACCAGTCCATTGGGCACTGAAGCTTTCTTT
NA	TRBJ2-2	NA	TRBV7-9	CASSSPGGAGPANTGELFF	TGTGCCAGCAGCTCCCCCGGCGGGGCAGGCCCGGCGAACACCGGGGAGCTGTTTTTT
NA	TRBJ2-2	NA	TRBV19	CASSLTLSGELFF	TGTGCCAGTAGCCTGACTCTATCCGGGGAGCTGTTTTTT
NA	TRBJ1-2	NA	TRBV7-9	CASSFQEPNYGYTF	TGTGCCAGCAGCTTCCAGGAACCTAACTATGGCTACACCTTC
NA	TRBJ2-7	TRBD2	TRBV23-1	CASSPLGGRGEQYF	TGCGCCAGCTCCCCCTTGGGAGGGCGGGGCGAGCAGTACTTC
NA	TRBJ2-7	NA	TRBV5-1	CASSSGPYEQYF	TGCGCCAGCAGCTCCGGGCCCTACGAGCAGTACTTC
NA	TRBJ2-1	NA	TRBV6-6	CASSYSGWDEQFF	TGTGCCAGCAGTTACTCGGGGTGGGATGAGCAGTTCTTC
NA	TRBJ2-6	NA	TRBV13	CASSLGTISGANVLTF	TGTGCCAGCAGCTTAGGCACGATCTCTGGGGCCAACGTCCTGACTTTC